This T cell receptor beta chain was profiled in a study of beta chain features in type 1 diabetes. The CDR3 sequence is 17 residues long. J gave up 3 bases and V 6 bases, and 13 bases lay outside the gene matches. The germline V gene has CDR1 KGHSH and CDR2 LQKENI. All of the isolated RNA was reverse transcribed, so expressed TCRB transcripts were sequenced. Using immunoSEQ multiplex PCR, the repertoire was profiled, and TCRdb retains in-frame clones only, with some absent. The data hold about half a million clones, with roughly 11% observed a single time. Sequenced material: naive CD4+ T cells from blood. This receptor was taken from a woman aged 18-29 years in good health. This chain uses TRBV18 with TRBJ2-3; TRBD1 matches 9 bases. In DNA, the CDR3 is TGTGCCAGCTCGAGCCTCGGACAGGGGCGGAGGACAGATACGCAGTATTTT. Encoded protein: CASSSLGQGRRTDTQYF.